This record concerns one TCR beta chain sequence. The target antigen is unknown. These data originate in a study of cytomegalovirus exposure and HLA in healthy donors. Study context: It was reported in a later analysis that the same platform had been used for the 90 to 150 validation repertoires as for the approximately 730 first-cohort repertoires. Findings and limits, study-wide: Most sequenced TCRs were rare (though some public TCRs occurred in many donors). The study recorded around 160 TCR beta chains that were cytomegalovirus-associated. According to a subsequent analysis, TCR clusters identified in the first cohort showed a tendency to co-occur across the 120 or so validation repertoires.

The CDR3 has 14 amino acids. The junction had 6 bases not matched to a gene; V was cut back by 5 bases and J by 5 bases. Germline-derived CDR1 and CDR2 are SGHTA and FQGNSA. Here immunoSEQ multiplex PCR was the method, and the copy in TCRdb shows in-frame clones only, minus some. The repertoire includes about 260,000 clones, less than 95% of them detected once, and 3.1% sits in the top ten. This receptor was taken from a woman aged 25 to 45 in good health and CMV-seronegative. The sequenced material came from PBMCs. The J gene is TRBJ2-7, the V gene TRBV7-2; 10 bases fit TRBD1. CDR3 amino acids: CASSPTGGYHEQYF. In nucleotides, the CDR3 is TGTGCCAGCAGCCCGACAGGGGGCTACCACGAGCAGTACTTC.